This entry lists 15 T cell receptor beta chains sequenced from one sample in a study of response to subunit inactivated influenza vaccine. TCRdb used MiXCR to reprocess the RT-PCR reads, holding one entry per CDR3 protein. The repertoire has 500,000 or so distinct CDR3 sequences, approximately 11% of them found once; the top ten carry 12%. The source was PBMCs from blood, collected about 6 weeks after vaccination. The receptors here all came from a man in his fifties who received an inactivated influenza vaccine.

CDR3 bases: TGTGCCAGCAGCGCCGTAGCGGGAGGGCCTTCGGCCACCCCCTACGAGCAGTACTTC. Its translation: CASSAVAGGPSATPYEQYF. The chain recombines TRBV3-1 with TRBJ2-7, with 11 bases fitting TRBD2. This CDR3 spans 19 amino acids. Germline V gene sequence: CDR1 LGHDT, CDR2 YNNKEL (reference sequence). After removal of 5 bases from V and 2 bases from J, the junction contained 17 bases not matched to a gene.

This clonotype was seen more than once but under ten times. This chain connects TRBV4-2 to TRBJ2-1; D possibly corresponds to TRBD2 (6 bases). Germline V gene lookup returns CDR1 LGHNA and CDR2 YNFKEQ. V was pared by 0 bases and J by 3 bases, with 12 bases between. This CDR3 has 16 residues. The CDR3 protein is CASSQDPGAVYNEQFF. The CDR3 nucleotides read TGTGCCAGCAGCCAAGATCCGGGAGCGGTCTACAATGAGCAGTTCTTC.

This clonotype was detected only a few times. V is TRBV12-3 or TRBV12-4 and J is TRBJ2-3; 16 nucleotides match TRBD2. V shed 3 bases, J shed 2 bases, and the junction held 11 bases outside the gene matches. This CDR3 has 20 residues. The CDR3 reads CASSFRGTSGGVGYTDTQYF. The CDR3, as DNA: TGTGCCAGCAGTTTCCGCGGGACTAGCGGGGGGGTGGGCTACACAGATACGCAGTATTTT.

DNA for the CDR3: TGCACTGCCCCCCCGGGGGCAGACGAAGAGACCCAGTACTTC. Residues: CTAPPGADEETQYF. V and J are TRBV20-1 and TRBJ2-5, with D perhaps matching TRBD1 or TRBD2 (6 bases each). The length of the CDR3 is 14 residues. Germline V gene data show CDR1 as DFQATT and CDR2 as SNEGSKA (reference sequence).

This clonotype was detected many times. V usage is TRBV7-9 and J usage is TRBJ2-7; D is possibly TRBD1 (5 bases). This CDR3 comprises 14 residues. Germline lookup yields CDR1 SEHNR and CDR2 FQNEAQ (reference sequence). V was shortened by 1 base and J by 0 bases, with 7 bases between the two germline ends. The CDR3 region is CASSLGGGSYEQYF. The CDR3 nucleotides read TGTGCCAGCAGCTTAGGGGGCGGCTCCTACGAGCAGTACTTC. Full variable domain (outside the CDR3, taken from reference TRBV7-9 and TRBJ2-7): DTGVSQNPRHKITKRGQNVTFRCDPISEHNRLYWYRQTLGQGPEFLTYFQNEAQLEKSRLLSDRFSAERPKGSFSTLEIQRTEQGDSAMYLCASSLGGGSYEQYFGPGTRLTVT.

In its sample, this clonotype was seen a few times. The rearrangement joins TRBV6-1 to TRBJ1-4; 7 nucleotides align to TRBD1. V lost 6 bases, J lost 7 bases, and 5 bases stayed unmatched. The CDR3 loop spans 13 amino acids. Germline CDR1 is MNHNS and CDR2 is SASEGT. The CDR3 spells CASRQTGREKLFF. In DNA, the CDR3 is TGTGCCAGCAGGCAGACAGGGCGTGAAAAACTGTTTTTT.

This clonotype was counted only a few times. CDR3: CASSFPPTDYSNQPQHF. As DNA, the CDR3 is TGTGCCAGCAGTTTCCCTCCGACGGACTATAGCAATCAGCCCCAGCATTTT. The rearrangement uses TRBV28 and TRBJ1-5; D gene ambiguous. V shed 3 bases and J shed 0 bases, with 15 bases lying between them. Germline-derived CDR1 and CDR2 are MDHEN and SYDVKM. The CDR3 is 17 amino acids.

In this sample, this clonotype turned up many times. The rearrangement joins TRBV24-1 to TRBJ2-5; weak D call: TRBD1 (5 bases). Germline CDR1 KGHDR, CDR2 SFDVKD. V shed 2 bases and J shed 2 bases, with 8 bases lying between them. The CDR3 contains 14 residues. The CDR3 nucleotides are TGTGCCACCAGTGATTCAGGGCAGCAAGAGACCCAGTACTTC. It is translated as CATSDSGQQETQYF.

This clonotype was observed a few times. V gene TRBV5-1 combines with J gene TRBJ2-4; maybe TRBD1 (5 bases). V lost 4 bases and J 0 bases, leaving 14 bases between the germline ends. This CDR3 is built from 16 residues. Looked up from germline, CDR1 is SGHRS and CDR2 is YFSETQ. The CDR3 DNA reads TGCGCCAGCAGCCCGGACACCACCCTAGCCAAAAACATTCAGTACTTC. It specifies CASSPDTTLAKNIQYF.

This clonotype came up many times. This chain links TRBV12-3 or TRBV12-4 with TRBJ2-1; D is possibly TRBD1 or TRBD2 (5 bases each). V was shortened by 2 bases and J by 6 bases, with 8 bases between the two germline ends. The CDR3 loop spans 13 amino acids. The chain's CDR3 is CASSLLGANEQFF. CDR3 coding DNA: TGTGCCAGCAGTTTACTCGGGGCCAATGAGCAGTTCTTC.

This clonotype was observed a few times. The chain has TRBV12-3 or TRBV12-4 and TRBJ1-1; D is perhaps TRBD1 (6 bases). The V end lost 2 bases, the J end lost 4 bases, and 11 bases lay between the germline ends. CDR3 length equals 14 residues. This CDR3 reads CASSLRQGSTEAFF. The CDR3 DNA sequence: TGTGCCAGCAGTTTAAGGCAGGGGAGCACTGAAGCTTTCTTT.

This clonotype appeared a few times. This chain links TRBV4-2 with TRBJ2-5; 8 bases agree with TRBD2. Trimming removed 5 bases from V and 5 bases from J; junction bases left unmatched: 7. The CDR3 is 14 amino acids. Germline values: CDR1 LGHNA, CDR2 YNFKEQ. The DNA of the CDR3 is TGTGCCAGCAGCGAACGGGGGGGCCGTGAGACCCAGTACTTC. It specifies CASSERGGRETQYF.

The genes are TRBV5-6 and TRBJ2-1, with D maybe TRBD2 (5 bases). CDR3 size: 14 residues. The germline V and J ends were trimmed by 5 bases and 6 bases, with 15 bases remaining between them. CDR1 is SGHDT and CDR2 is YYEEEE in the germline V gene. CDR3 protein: CASRVEGLANEQFF. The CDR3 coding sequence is TGTGCCAGCAGGGTTGAAGGCCTAGCCAATGAGCAGTTCTTC.

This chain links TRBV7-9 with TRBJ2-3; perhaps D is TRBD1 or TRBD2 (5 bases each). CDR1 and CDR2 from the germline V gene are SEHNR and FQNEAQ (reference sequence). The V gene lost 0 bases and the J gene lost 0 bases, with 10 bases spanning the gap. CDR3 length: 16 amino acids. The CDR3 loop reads CASSLASWGSTDTQYF. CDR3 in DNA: TGTGCCAGCAGCTTAGCTTCCTGGGGGAGCACAGATACGCAGTATTTT.

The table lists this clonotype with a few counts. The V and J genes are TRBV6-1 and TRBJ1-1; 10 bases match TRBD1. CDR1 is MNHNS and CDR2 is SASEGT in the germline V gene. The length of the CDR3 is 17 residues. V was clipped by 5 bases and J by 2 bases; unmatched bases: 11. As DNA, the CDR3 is TGTGCCAGCAGTCCACGACGGGTGACAGGGGGCAACACTGAAGCTTTCTTT. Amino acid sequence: CASSPRRVTGGNTEAFF.